The text below deals with one T cell receptor (beta chain). This record belongs to a study of blood T cell repertoires in COVID-19. Study-level information: Samples came from the United States, Italy and Spain, spanning acute and convalescent COVID-19.

Profiling relied on immunoSEQ multiplex PCR, and the TCRdb table lists in-frame clones only, not all of them. The sample includes 140,000 or so clones, about 87% of them seen just once. Those enrolled, adults aged roughly 18 to 90 years, came from some 25 US areas. This CDR3 has 14 residues. The V gene's germline CDR1 is SEHNR and CDR2 FQNEAQ (reference sequence). Trimming took 1 base from V and 10 from J, leaving 11 bases between them. Sequenced material: PBMCs or T cells enriched from blood (not recorded which). This clonotype was sampled from a man aged 55 to 70 who had recovered from COVID-19. The V call is TRBV7-9, the J call TRBJ1-6; no reliable D call. The CDR3 region is CASSLGADRSPLHF. The CDR3 DNA follows: TGTGCCAGCAGCTTAGGAGCGGATAGGTCACCCCTCCACTTT.